The 29 T cell receptor beta chains listed next were all sequenced from one sample in a study of T cell repertoires in cytomegalovirus infection. Each CDR3 protein gets one entry after TCRdb re-called the reads with MiXCR. This table holds around 260,000 distinct CDR3 sequences, 8% to 9.5% found once. The sample taken for sequencing was PBMCs. The receptors here all came from a human donor in good health (CMV status not recorded). Some clones in this sample may be carry-over from other donors' samples.

Ten or more counts support this clonotype. The V call is TRBV7-2, the J call TRBJ1-3; D gene uncertain. In germline, CDR1 is SGHTA, CDR2 FQGNSA. The CDR3 consists of 15 residues. Trimming removed 1 base at V and 0 bases at J, with 7 bases between. CDR3 bases: TGTGCCAGCAGCTTAGTTTCCAACTCTGGAAACACCATATATTTT. This sequence encodes CASSLVSNSGNTIYF.

A few counts support this clonotype. J is TRBJ2-7 and V is TRBV30; 7 nucleotides match TRBD1. The CDR3 length is 15 residues. Trimming cost V 3 bases and J 3 bases; bases outside gene matches: 11. Germline CDR1 is GTSNPN and CDR2 is SVGIG (reference sequence). CDR3 bases: TGTGCCTGGAGCGGTACAGGGGTTGGTATCTACGAGCAGTACTTC. Translation: CAWSGTGVGIYEQYF.

This chain connects TRBV5-1 to TRBJ2-7, with 14 bases matching TRBD2. The CDR3 extends over 15 amino acids. V dropped 4 bases and J dropped 0; count of bases not matched to a gene: 0. In germline, CDR1 is SGHRS, CDR2 YFSETQ. CDR3 residues: CASSGTSGSSYEQYF. The CDR3 DNA follows: TGCGCCAGCAGCGGGACTAGCGGGAGCTCCTACGAGCAGTACTTC. The whole variable domain, filled in from reference TRBV5-1 and TRBJ2-7, reads KAGVTQTPRYLIKTRGQQVTLSCSPISGHRSVSWYQQTPGQGLQFLFEYFSETQRNKGNFPGRFSGRQFSNSRSEMNVSTLELGDSALYLCASSGTSGSSYEQYFGPGTRLTVT.

At least ten counts were recorded for this clonotype. At one boundary the junction diverges from the germline segment, which might be a read error. The J gene is TRBJ1-2, the V gene TRBV6-2 or TRBV6-3, with D possibly matching TRBD1 (6 bases). This CDR3 is built from 15 residues. Germline values: CDR1 MNHEY, CDR2 SVGEGT. The CDR3 region is CASSYPGQPDYGYTF. The CDR3 region has the DNA TGTGCCAGCAGTTACCCCGGACAGCCAGACTACGGCTACACCTTC.

This clonotype came up many times. This chain joins TRBV7-2 and TRBJ2-7; D unresolved. This CDR3 region has 13 residues. V gave up 11 bases and J gave up 3 bases, with 17 bases separating them. Germline CDR1 SGHTA, CDR2 FQGNSA. The CDR3 DNA reads TGTGCCGCCAAAAAGGGTAATGACTACGAGCAGTACTTC. Its translation: CAAKKGNDYEQYF.

This sequence joins TRBV2 and TRBJ1-1; 7 bases are a match to TRBD1. The CDR3 is 15 residues long. Per germline, CDR1 SNHLY and CDR2 FYNNEI. After removal of 3 bases from V and 1 base from J, the junction contained 5 bases not matched to a gene. CDR3 sequence (DNA): TGTGCCAGCAGTGAGGAGGGGGCTTCGAACACTGAAGCTTTCTTT. Its protein product is CASSEEGASNTEAFF. Full variable domain (outside the CDR3, taken from reference TRBV2 and TRBJ1-1): EPEVTQTPSHQVTQMGQEVILRCVPISNHLYFYWYRQILGQKVEFLVSFYNNEISEKSEIFDDQFSVERPDGSNFTLKIRSTKLEDSAMYFCASSEEGASNTEAFFGQGTRLTVV.

This clonotype was counted ten times or more. The chain recombines TRBV7-2 with TRBJ2-7, with 10 bases fitting TRBD2. The CDR3 has 15 residues. V was clipped by 2 bases and J by 6 bases; unmatched bases: 7. Germline CDR1 is SGHTA and CDR2 is FQGNSA. Here the CDR3 reads CASSLTSGAGVEQYF. CDR3 coding DNA: TGTGCCAGCAGCTTAACTAGCGGGGCCGGTGTCGAGCAGTACTTC. Full variable domain (outside the CDR3, taken from reference TRBV7-2 and TRBJ2-7): GAGVSQSPSNKVTEKGKDVELRCDPISGHTALYWYRQSLGQGLEFLIYFQGNSAPDKSGLPSDRFSAERTGGSVSTLTIQRTQQEDSAVYLCASSLTSGAGVEQYFGPGTRLTVT.

To note about this clonotype: Germline is not matched at one junction end, which may reflect a read error. The CDR3, as DNA: TGTGCCAACAGCTTAGCTCCCAATCAGCCCCAGCATTTT. Translating it yields CANSLAPNQPQHF. The chain has TRBV7-2 and TRBJ1-5, with D uncertain. Germline values: CDR1 SGHTA, CDR2 FQGNSA. The CDR3 is 13 amino acids. The full variable domain, in which reference TRBV7-2 and TRBJ1-5 provide the parts outside the CDR3, is GAGVSQSPSNKVTEKGKDVELRCDPISGHTALYWYRQSLGQGLEFLIYFQGNSAPDKSGLPSDRFSAERTGGSVSTLTIQRTQQEDSAVYLCANSLAPNQPQHFGDGTRLSIL.

This clonotype was seen a handful of times. The chain couples TRBV10-3 to TRBJ2-5, with D perhaps TRBD2 (5 bases). Germline CDR1 is ENHRY and CDR2 is SYGVKD. Trimming removed 5 bases at V and 5 bases at J, with 15 bases between. The CDR3 is made up of 14 amino acids. The CDR3 DNA is TGTGCCATCAGTTTTAGAGTGGGAGAGGAGACCCAGTACTTC. Protein product: CAISFRVGEETQYF.

This clonotype was seen at least ten times. The chain links TRBV7-2 to TRBJ2-3; TRBD2 might be the D (6 bases). Germline CDR1 SGHTA, CDR2 FQGNSA. The CDR3 runs to 13 residues. V lost 5 bases and J lost 2, with 8 bases in between. The DNA for the CDR3 is TGTGCCAGCAGCCGGGGGAACACAGATACGCAGTATTTT. This encodes CASSRGNTDTQYF.

This clonotype turned up a few times. The chain has TRBV30 and TRBJ2-1, with D maybe TRBD1 (5 bases). The CDR3 runs 13 residues. The V gene's germline CDR1 is GTSNPN and CDR2 SVGIG (reference sequence). V lost 7 bases and J 1 base, leaving 11 bases between the germline ends. CDR3 DNA sequence: TGTGCCTTTCCAGGGTTGTCCTACAATGAGCAGTTCTTC. Protein: CAFPGLSYNEQFF.

In its sample, this clonotype was seen many times. The J gene is TRBJ1-4, the V gene TRBV11-2; D gene uncertain. Germline V gene lookup returns CDR1 SGHAT and CDR2 FQNNGV. V was pared by 3 bases and J by 5 bases, with 16 bases between. CDR3 size: 16 residues. The CDR3 loop reads CASSFWANNRNEKLFF. In nucleotides, the CDR3 is TGTGCCAGCAGCTTTTGGGCCAACAACCGAAATGAAAAACTGTTTTTT.

The chain uses TRBV7-9 and TRBJ1-4, with a tentative D call TRBD1 (6 bases). The CDR3 extends over 14 amino acids. Trimming cost V 5 bases and J 2 bases, with 9 bases left between them. Germline assignment: CDR1 SEHNR and CDR2 FQNEAQ (reference sequence). The CDR3 spells CASSVDSTNEKLFF. For the CDR3, the DNA is TGTGCCAGCAGCGTGGACAGCACTAATGAAAAACTGTTTTTT.

This clonotype occurred many times. The V and J genes are TRBV18 and TRBJ1-1; tentatively, D is TRBD1 (6 bases). In germline, CDR1 is KGHSH, CDR2 LQKENI. CDR3 length: 14 amino acids. Trimming stripped 3 bases from V and 1 base from J, with 9 bases between. The CDR3 DNA follows: TGTGCCAGCTCACCGCAGGGGCAGAACACTGAAGCTTTCTTT. Protein: CASSPQGQNTEAFF.

This clonotype was detected a few times. The chain employs TRBV5-1 and TRBJ2-7; D remains ambiguous. The CDR3 spans 13 residues. Germline V gene data show CDR1 as SGHRS and CDR2 as YFSETQ. V lost 4 bases and J lost 2, with 10 bases in between. DNA of the CDR3: TGCGCCAGCAGCCCGGACCCCCCCTACGAGCAGTACTTC. Residues: CASSPDPPYEQYF.

The CDR3 bases are TGTGCCAGCAGTGAAGGTCGGGTGACTAATTCACCCCTCCACTTT. Its protein product is CASSEGRVTNSPLHF. The chain employs TRBV6-1 and TRBJ1-6; D not resolved. V was cut by 1 base and J by 6 bases, with 10 bases left in between. Germline lookup yields CDR1 MNHNS and CDR2 SASEGT. This CDR3 has 15 amino acids.

This clonotype was seen more than once but under ten times. This chain links TRBV29-1 with TRBJ1-1; 8 nucleotides agree with TRBD1. The ends lost 5 bases at V and 5 bases at J; junction bases unmatched: 4. Germline loops: CDR1 SQVTM, CDR2 ANQGSEA. The CDR3 loop spans 12 amino acids. CDR3 in amino acids: CSVNRGGTEAFF. Written as DNA, the CDR3 is TGCAGCGTTAACAGGGGGGGGACTGAAGCTTTCTTT.

This clonotype was recorded at least ten times. The rearrangement joins TRBV7-2 to TRBJ2-3; D is tentatively TRBD1 or TRBD2 (5 bases each). The germline V gene has CDR1 SGHTA and CDR2 FQGNSA. Trimming shortened V by 7 bases and J by 2 bases, and 16 bases separated the two germline ends. The CDR3 length is 15 residues. The CDR3 spells CASTLGDLITDTQYF. The CDR3 DNA reads TGTGCCAGCACCCTTGGGGACCTGATCACAGATACGCAGTATTTT.

The V gene is TRBV7-8, the J gene TRBJ2-3, with 7 bases lining up with TRBD2. The CDR3 consists of 15 residues. CDR1 is SGHVS, CDR2 FQNEAQ, per germline. V lost 8 bases, J lost 2 bases, and 10 bases stayed unmatched. The CDR3 here is CASQLIAGPTDTQYF. In DNA form, the CDR3 reads TGTGCCAGCCAACTTATAGCGGGTCCCACAGATACGCAGTATTTT.

This clonotype was found many times. V and J are TRBV4-2 and TRBJ2-2; 14 positions match TRBD2. V dropped 4 bases and J dropped 0; count of bases not matched to a gene: 1. CDR3 length: 17 amino acids. Germline V gene lookup returns CDR1 LGHNA and CDR2 YNFKEQ. The CDR3 bases are TGTGCCAGCAGCCCGGGACTAGCGGGGGCGAACACCGGGGAGCTGTTTTTT. It translates to CASSPGLAGANTGELFF.

This clonotype was found many times. The genes are TRBV7-2 and TRBJ1-5, with 8 positions matching TRBD1. This CDR3 is built from 14 residues. Germline CDR1 SGHTA, CDR2 FQGNSA. V lost 5 bases and J lost 1; bases outside the gene matches: 1. CDR3 DNA: TGTGCCAGCAGCCGACAGGGGAGCAATCAGCCCCAGCATTTT. Translating gives CASSRQGSNQPQHF.

This clonotype was seen repeatedly, ten times or more. This sequence joins TRBV7-2 and TRBJ2-7; D not resolved. The CDR3 has 14 amino acids. Germline V gene data show CDR1 as SGHTA and CDR2 as FQGNSA. With 1 base removed from V and 2 bases from J, the gap between germline ends came to 9 bases. The DNA of the CDR3 is TGTGCCAGCAGCTTAGTTAGGGCGCCCTACGAGCAGTACTTC. Amino acid sequence: CASSLVRAPYEQYF.

Points on this clonotype: This sequence may be a read error, since a much larger clone differs from it by one base. This sequence joins TRBV7-2 and TRBJ2-2; D assignment may be TRBD1 or TRBD2 (5 bases each). From germline, CDR1 is SGHTA and CDR2 FQGNSA. The CDR3 is 15 residues long. DNA of the CDR3: TGTGCCAACAGCCTGCTTAGCGAGGGGACCGGGGAGCTGTTTTTT. This translates into CANSLLSEGTGELFF.

This clonotype appeared many times. The chain recombines TRBV7-9 with TRBJ2-5; D perhaps matches TRBD2 (5 bases). This CDR3 has 16 residues. Germline assignment: CDR1 SEHNR and CDR2 FQNEAQ (reference sequence). V was trimmed by 5 bases and J by 0 bases, leaving 16 bases between them. The CDR3 DNA sequence: TGTGCCAGCAGCCCATCCACGACTATGTACCAAGAGACCCAGTACTTC. It is translated as CASSPSTTMYQETQYF.

The V gene is TRBV29-1, the J gene TRBJ1-4; the D is unclear. V dropped 5 bases and J dropped 4 bases, with 8 bases sitting between them. The CDR3 covers 12 residues. Germline V CDR1 and CDR2: SQVTM, ANQGSEA. CDR3 DNA sequence: TGCAGCGTTTCCGGCGGTAATGAAAAACTGTTTTTT. As protein: CSVSGGNEKLFF.

This clonotype was seen only a few times. The chain links TRBV7-2 to TRBJ2-5, with 7 bases that match TRBD1. After removal of 7 bases from V and 6 bases from J, the junction contained 11 bases not matched to a gene. The length of the CDR3 is 14 residues. Germline loops: CDR1 SGHTA, CDR2 FQGNSA. In DNA, the CDR3 is TGTGCCAGCACCACTAGGCAGGGGGTACAGACCCAGTACTTC. Translation: CASTTRQGVQTQYF.

This clonotype has a single count. This chain joins TRBV20-1 and TRBJ1-6; 8 bases fit TRBD1. Looked up from germline, CDR1 is DFQATT and CDR2 is SNEGSKA (reference sequence). This CDR3 has 15 residues. After removal of 2 bases from V and 5 bases from J, the junction contained 5 bases not matched to a gene. DNA for the CDR3: TGCAGTGCTAGACGCCACAGGGGGGATAATTCACCCCTCCACTTT. Protein sequence: CSARRHRGDNSPLHF.

This clonotype was detected a few times. V and J are TRBV12-3 or TRBV12-4 and TRBJ2-7, with D perhaps TRBD2 (6 bases). This CDR3 has 12 residues. V shed 4 bases and J shed 3 bases, with 7 bases lying between them. CDR3 sequence reads: CASSWDFYEQYF. The CDR3 coding sequence is TGTGCCAGCAGTTGGGACTTCTACGAGCAGTACTTC.

This clonotype was picked up many times. The rearrangement links TRBV7-7 to TRBJ2-7, with 9 bases fitting TRBD2. With V trimmed by 4 bases and J by 5 bases, 3 bases remained unmatched. The CDR3 length is 13 residues. Germline-derived CDR1 and CDR2 are SSHAT and FNYEAQ (reference sequence). As DNA, the CDR3 is TGTGCCAGCAGCTCTAGCGGGGACAACGAGCAGTACTTC. Its translation: CASSSSGDNEQYF.